This TCR beta chain was sequenced during a study of T cells after posttransplantation cyclophosphamide. General study results and limits: Blood and skin or GI T cell repertoires showed limited TRB overlap.

Clones were sequenced by immunoSEQ multiplex PCR, and TCRdb holds only the in-frame ones, with some missing. Among approximately 20,000 clones listed, around 87% were seen once. Note on this clone: Its antigen is not known.

The CDR3 runs 18 residues. V lost 5 bases and J lost 0; bases outside the gene matches: 7. CDR1 and CDR2 (germline): SNHLY, FYNNEI. A marrow graft followed busulfan-fludarabine conditioning, with cyclophosphamide on days +3 and +4. This rearrangement joins TRBV2 to TRBJ2-2, with TRBD2 matching over 12 bases. The input for sequencing was PBMCs, taken after allogeneic stem cell transplant with posttransplant cyclophosphamide. The TCR comes from a female patient aged 40-50 years who received an allogeneic stem cell transplant from a related donor, was CMV-positive, and had no GVHD. Some T cells may be the graft donor's. Here the CDR3 reads CASSFSGLAGANTGELFF. The CDR3 bases are TGTGCCAGCAGTTTCTCGGGACTAGCGGGCGCGAACACCGGGGAGCTGTTTTTT.